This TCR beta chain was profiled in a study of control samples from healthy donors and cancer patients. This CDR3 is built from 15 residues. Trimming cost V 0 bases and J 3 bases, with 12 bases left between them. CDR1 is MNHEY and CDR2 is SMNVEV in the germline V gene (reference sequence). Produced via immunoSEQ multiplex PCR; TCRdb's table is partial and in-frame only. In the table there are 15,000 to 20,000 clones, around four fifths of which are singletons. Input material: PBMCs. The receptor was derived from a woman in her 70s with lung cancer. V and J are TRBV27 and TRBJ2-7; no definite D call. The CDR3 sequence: CASSLSYSSLYEQYF. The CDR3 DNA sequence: TGTGCCAGCAGTTTATCTTACAGCTCCCTCTACGAGCAGTACTTC.